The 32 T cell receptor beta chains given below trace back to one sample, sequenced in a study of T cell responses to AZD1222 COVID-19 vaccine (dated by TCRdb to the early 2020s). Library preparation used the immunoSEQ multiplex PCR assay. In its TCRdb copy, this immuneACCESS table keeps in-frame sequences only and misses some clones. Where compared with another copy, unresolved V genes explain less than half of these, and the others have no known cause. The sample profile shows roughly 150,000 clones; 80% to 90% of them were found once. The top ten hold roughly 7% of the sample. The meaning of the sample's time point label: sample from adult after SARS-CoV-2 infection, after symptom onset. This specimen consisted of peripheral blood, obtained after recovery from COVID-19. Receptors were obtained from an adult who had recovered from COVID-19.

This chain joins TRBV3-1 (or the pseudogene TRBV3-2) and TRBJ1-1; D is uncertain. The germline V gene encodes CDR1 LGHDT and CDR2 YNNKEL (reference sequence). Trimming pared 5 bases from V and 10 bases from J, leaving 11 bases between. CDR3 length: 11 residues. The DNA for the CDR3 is TGTGCCAGCAGCACCTTATCCGGAGCTTTCTTT. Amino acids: CASSTLSGAFF.

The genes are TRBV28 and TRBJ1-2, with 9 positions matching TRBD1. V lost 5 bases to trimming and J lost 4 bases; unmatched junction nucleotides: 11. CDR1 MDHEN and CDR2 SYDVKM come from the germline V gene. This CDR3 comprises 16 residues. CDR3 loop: CASSPNDRGYGYGYTF. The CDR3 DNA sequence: TGTGCCAGCAGTCCTAACGACAGGGGGTACGGCTATGGCTACACCTTC.

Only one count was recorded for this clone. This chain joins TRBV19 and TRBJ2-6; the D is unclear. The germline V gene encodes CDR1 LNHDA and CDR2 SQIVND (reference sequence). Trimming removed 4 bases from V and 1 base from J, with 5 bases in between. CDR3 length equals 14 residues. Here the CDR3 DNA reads TGTGCCAGTAGTAAGGGTTCTGGGGCCAACGTCCTGACTTTC. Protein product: CASSKGSGANVLTF.

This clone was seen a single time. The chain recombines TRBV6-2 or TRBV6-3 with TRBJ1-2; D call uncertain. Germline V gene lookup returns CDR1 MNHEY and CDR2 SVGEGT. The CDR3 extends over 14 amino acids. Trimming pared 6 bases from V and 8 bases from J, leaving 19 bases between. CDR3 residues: CASSSGSSRKGYTF. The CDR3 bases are TGTGCCAGCAGCTCCGGGTCCTCTCGGAAGGGCTACACCTTC.

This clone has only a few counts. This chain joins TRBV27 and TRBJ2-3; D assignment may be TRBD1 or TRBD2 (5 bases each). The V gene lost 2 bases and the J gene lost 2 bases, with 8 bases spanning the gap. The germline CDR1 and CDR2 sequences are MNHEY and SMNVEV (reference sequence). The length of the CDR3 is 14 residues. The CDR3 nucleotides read TGTGCCAGCAGTTTAGGGACCCACACAGATACGCAGTATTTT. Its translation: CASSLGTHTDTQYF.

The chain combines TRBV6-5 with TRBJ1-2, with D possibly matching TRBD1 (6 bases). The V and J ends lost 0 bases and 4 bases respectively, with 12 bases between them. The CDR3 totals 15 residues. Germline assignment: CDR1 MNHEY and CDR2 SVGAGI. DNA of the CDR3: TGTGCCAGCAGTTACTCTGAACAGGGTTCCTATGGCTACACCTTC. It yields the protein CASSYSEQGSYGYTF.

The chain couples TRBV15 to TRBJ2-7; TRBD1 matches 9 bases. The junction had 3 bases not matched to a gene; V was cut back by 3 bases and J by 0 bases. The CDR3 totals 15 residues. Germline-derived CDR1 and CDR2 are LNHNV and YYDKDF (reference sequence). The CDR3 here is CATSRGQGHSYEQYF. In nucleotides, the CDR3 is TGTGCCACCAGCAGGGGACAGGGTCACTCCTACGAGCAGTACTTC.

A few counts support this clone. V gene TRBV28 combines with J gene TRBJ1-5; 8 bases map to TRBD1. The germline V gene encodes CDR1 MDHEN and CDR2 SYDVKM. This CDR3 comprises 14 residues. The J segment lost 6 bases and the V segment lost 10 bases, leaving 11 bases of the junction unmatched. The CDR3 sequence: CATRQGSGFQPQHF. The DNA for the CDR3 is TGTGCCACGCGACAGGGGTCAGGCTTTCAGCCCCAGCATTTT.

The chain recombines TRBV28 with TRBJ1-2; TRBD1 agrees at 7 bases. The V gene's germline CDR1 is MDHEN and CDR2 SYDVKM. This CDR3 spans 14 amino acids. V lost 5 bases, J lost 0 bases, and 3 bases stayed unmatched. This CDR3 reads CASSPGQTNYGYTF. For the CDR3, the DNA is TGTGCCAGCAGTCCGGGACAGACTAACTATGGCTACACCTTC.

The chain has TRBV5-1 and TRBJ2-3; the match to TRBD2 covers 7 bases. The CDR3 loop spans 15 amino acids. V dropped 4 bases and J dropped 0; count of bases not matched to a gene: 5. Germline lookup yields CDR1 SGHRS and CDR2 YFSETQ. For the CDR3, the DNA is TGCGCCAGCAGCCTAAGCGGGGCGAGCACAGATACGCAGTATTTT. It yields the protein CASSLSGASTDTQYF.

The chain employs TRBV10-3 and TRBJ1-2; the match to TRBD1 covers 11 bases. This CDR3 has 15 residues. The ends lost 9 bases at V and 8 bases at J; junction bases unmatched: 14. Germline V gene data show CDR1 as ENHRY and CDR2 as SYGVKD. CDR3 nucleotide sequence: TGTGCCATAGCCCCGACCGGACAGGGGGCGCGAGGCTACACCTTC. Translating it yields CAIAPTGQGARGYTF.

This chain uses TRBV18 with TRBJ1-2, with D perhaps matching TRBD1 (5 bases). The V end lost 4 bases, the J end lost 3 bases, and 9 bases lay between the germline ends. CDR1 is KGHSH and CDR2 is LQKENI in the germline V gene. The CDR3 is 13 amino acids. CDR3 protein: CASSQGEHYGYTF. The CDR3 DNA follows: TGTGCCAGCTCACAAGGGGAGCACTATGGCTACACCTTC.

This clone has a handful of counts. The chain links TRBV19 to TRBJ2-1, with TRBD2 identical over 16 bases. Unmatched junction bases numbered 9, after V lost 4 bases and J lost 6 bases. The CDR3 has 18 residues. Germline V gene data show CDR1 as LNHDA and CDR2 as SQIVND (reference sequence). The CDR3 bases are TGTGCCAGTAGTAGGGGGACTAGCGGGAGGGCCAATATCAATGAGCAGTTCTTC. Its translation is CASSRGTSGRANINEQFF. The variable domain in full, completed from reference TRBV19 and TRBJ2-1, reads DGGITQSPKYLFRKEGQNVTLSCEQNLNHDAMYWYRQDPGQGLRLIYYSQIVNDFQKGDIAEGYSVSREKKESFPLTVTSAQKNPTAFYLCASSRGTSGRANINEQFFGPGTRLTVL.

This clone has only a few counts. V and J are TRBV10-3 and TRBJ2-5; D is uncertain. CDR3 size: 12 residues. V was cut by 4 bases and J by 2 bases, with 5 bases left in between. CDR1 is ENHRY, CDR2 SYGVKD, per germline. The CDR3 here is CAISGSQETQYF. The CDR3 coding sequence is TGTGCCATCAGTGGGTCTCAAGAGACCCAGTACTTC.

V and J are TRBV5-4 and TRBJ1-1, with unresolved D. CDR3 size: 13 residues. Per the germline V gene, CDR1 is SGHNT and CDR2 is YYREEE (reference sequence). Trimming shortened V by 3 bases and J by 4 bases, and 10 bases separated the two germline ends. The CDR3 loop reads CASSSAGSTEAFF. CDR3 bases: TGTGCCAGCAGCTCCGCCGGGAGCACTGAAGCTTTCTTT.

DNA of the CDR3: TGCGCCAGCAGCCTTGGGTTAGGACAAGAGACCCAGTACTTC. Protein sequence: CASSLGLGQETQYF. V and J are TRBV4-3 and TRBJ2-5; unclear D gene. There are 14 residues in the CDR3. V gave up 4 bases and J gave up 2 bases, with 11 bases separating them. CDR1 LGHNA and CDR2 YSLEER come from the germline V gene.

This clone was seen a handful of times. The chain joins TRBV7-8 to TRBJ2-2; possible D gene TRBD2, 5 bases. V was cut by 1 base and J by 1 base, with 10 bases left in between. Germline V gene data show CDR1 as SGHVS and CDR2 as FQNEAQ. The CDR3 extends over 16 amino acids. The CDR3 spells CASSLVGAGNTGELFF. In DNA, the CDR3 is TGTGCCAGCAGCTTAGTAGGTGCGGGGAACACCGGGGAGCTGTTTTTT.

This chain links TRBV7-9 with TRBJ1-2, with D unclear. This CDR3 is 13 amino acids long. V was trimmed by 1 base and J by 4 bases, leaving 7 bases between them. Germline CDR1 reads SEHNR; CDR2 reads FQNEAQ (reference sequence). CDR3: CASSLVQIYGYTF. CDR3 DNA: TGTGCCAGCAGCTTAGTCCAGATCTATGGCTACACCTTC.

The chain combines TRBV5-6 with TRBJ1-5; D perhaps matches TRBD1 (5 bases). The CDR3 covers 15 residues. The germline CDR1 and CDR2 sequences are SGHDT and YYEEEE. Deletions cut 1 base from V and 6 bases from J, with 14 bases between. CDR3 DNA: TGTGCCAGCAGCTTGAGGAGCCAGGGTACTCAGCCCCAGCATTTT. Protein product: CASSLRSQGTQPQHF.

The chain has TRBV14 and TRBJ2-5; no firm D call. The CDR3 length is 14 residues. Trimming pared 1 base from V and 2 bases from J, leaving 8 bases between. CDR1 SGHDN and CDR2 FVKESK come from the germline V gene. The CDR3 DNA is TGTGCCAGCAGCCAAGTCGGTCTTCAAGAGACCCAGTACTTC. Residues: CASSQVGLQETQYF.

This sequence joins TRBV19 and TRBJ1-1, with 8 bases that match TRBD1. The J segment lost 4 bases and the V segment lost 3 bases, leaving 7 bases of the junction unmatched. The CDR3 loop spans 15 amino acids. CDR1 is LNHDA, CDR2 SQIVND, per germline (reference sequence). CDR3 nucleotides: TGTGCCAGTAGTATCAGGACAGGGCAGAGCACTGAAGCTTTCTTT. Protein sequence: CASSIRTGQSTEAFF.

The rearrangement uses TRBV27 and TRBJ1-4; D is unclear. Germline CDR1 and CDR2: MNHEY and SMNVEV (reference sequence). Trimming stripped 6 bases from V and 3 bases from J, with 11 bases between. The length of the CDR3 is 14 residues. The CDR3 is CASRRTSANEKLFF. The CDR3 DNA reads TGTGCCAGCAGAAGGACGTCGGCTAATGAAAAACTGTTTTTT. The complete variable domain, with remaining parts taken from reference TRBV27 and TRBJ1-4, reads EAQVTQNPRYLITVTGKKLTVTCSQNMNHEYMSWYRQDPGLGLRQIYYSMNVEVTDKGDVPEGYKVSRKEKRNFPLILESPSPNQTSLYFCASRRTSANEKLFFGSGTQLSVL.

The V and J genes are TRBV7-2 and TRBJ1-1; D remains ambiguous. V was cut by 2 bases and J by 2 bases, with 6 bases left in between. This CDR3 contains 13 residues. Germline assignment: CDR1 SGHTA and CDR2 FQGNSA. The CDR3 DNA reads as TGTGCCAGCAGCTTAACGGAAAACACTGAAGCTTTCTTT. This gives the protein CASSLTENTEAFF.

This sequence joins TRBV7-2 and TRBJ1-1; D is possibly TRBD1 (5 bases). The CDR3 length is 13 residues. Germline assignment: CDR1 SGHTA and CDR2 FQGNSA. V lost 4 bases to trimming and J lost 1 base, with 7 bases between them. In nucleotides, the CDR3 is TGTGCCAGCAGCTATGACAGGAACACTGAAGCTTTCTTT. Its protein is CASSYDRNTEAFF.

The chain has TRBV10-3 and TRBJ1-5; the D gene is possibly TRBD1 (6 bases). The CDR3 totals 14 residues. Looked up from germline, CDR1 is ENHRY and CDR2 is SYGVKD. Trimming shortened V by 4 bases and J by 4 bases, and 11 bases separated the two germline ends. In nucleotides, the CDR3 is TGTGCCATCAGTGTACAGGGTGGGAATCAGCCCCAGCATTTT. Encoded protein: CAISVQGGNQPQHF.

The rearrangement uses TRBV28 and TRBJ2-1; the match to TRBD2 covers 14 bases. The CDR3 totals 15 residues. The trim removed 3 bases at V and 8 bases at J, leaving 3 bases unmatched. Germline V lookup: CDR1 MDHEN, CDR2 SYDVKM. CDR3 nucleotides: TGTGCCAGCAGTTTGGGGACTAGCGGGAGCGATGAGCAGTTCTTC. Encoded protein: CASSLGTSGSDEQFF.

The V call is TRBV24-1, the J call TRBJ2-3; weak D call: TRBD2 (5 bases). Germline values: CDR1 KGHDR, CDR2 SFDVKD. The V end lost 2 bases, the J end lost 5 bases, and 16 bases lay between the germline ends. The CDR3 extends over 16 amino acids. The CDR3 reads CATSDWFEGAGDTQYF. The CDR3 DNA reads TGTGCCACCAGTGATTGGTTCGAGGGAGCAGGAGATACGCAGTATTTT.

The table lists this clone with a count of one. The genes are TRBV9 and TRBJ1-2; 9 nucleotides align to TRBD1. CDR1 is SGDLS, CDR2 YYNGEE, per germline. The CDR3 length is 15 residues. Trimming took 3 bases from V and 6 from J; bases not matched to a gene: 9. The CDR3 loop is CASSEGVQGADGYTF. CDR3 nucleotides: TGTGCCAGCAGCGAGGGAGTACAGGGGGCTGATGGCTACACCTTC.

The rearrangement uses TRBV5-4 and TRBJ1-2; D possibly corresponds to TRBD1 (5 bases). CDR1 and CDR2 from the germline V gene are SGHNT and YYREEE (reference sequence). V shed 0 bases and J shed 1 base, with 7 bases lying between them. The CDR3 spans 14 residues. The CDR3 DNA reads TGTGCCAGCAGCTTGGGACAGCTTAACTATGGCTACACCTTC. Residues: CASSLGQLNYGYTF.

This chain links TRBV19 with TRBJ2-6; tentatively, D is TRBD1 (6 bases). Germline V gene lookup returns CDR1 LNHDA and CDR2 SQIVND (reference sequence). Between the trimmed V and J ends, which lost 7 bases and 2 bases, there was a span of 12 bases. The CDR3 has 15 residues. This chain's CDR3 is CASNAYRAGANVLTF. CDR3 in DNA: TGTGCCAGTAACGCGTACAGGGCTGGGGCCAACGTCCTGACTTTC.

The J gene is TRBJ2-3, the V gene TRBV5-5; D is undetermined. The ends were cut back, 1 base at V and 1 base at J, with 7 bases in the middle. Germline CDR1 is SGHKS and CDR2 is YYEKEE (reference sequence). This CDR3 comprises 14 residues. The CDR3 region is CASSLSGGTDTQYF. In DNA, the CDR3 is TGTGCCAGCAGCTTGTCGGGCGGCACAGATACGCAGTATTTT.

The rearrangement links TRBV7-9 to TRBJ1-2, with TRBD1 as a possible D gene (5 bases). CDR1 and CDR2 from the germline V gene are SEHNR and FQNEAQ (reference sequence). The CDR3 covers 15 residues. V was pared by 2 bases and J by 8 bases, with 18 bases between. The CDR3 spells CASSLKGLRPDGYTF. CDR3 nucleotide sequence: TGTGCCAGCAGCTTAAAGGGGCTACGCCCCGACGGCTACACCTTC.